This T cell receptor (beta chain) was identified in a study of neurological immune-mediated disorders. The cDNA came from 5'RACE, which used 10-nucleotide random UMIs. Every sequencing run produced over 180 million TCR-beta sequences, and the sequences from any one run covered 15-18 subjects. TCRdb called the 5' RACE reads again in MiXCR, with one record for every CDR3 protein. Of roughly 48,000 distinct CDR3 sequences listed, roughly 13% are singletons. There are many counts of this clonotype. The CDR3 is 15 residues long. Trimming pared 2 bases from V and 0 bases from J, leaving 11 bases between. Germline V gene data show CDR1 as ENHRY and CDR2 as SYGVKD. Time point in this sample: longitudinal time-point 3. The study built unsorted libraries from 2 million PBMCs kept at -80 C.

The rearrangement links TRBV10-3 to TRBJ2-7, with a tentative D call TRBD1 (5 bases). The specimen was PBMCs. This receptor was obtained from a male donor with HTLV-1-associated myelopathy (HAM/TSP). The CDR3 sequence: CAISEPGLHSYEQYF. In nucleotides, the CDR3 is TGTGCCATCAGTGAGCCAGGGCTCCACTCCTACGAGCAGTACTTC.